The clone carrying this TCR beta chain was seen ten or more times. The target antigen is unknown. The whole isolated RNA underwent reverse transcription, so sequencing captured expressed TCRB transcripts. Sequencing used immunoSEQ multiplex PCR; TCRdb keeps in-frame clones, though not all of them. The sample carries 120,000 to 150,000 clones, roughly 10% recorded once. This entry comes from a study of beta chain features in type 1 diabetes. Study as a whole: Taken together, all samples contributed approximately 110 million examined sorted cells. General observations from the study: A moderate, significant TCRB CDR3 shortening appeared in type 1 diabetes across four CD4+ subsets. Relative to healthy donors, patients appeared to have naive, central memory and Treg TCRB repertoires that were more similar.

The CDR3 runs 12 residues. V was clipped by 4 bases and J by 4 bases, with 4 bases between them. In germline, CDR1 is MNHNS, CDR2 SASEGT. The sample taken for sequencing was naive CD4+ T cells from blood. This sequence joins TRBV6-1 and TRBJ2-2; D not certain. The sequence was collected from a man aged 18 to 30 in good health. DNA for the CDR3: TGTGCCAGCAGTGCCTTCACCGGGGAGCTGTTTTTT. This sequence encodes CASSAFTGELFF.